This TCR beta chain was recorded in a study of OX40 agonist ivuxolimab in advanced cancers. Background for the entire study: Ivuxolimab, which targeted the costimulatory receptor OX40 (CD134), was an agonistic, fully human IgG2 monoclonal antibody. Intravenous ivuxolimab was administered to patients every 2 weeks at six dose levels: 0.01, 0.1, 0.3, 1.5, 3 and 10 mg/kg. Among the 50 to 55 dose-escalation patients, some 19 had hepatocellular carcinoma, approximately 15 melanoma, 9 renal cell carcinoma and 9 head and neck cancer. In the dose-escalation cohort, over 65% of patients were male, and the mean age was approximately 55 years, with a range of roughly 20 to 79. Patients were allowed to have had prior anti-PD-1, anti-PD-L1 or anti-CTLA-4 therapy, and approximately 37% of the dose-escalation patients had been treated with checkpoint inhibitors. Partial responses occurred in three dose-escalation patients: two with cutaneous melanoma and one with hepatocellular carcinoma. The point of sequencing TCRbeta in the periphery was to test whether ivuxolimab changed TCR sequence diversity and drove clonal T-cell expansion. The monotherapy dose-escalation portion (N of about 49 patients) of the phase I ivuxolimab trial is reported in the paper. The paper's findings and limits, for the study overall: In the 0.1-3.0 mg/kg groups, partial responders had among the lowest normalized peripheral clonal expansion, particularly in CD8+ T cells. At doses of 0.1 to 3.0 mg/kg, clonal expansion of both CD4+ and CD8+ T cells in blood was seen between baseline and week 6. Low levels of normalized T-cell clonal expansion were also seen in some patients who did not respond. Antigen specificity was not determined for the clonally expanded peripheral T cells. On average, CD8+ T cells showed more expanded clones than CD4+ T cells after ivuxolimab.

Patients with autoimmune disease history or receiving systemic immunosuppression were excluded from the trial. Peripheral blood for TCR sequencing was collected from all dose cohorts at baseline, on cycle 4 day 1, and on cycle 7 day 1. Samples came from an open-label, multicenter, first-in-human phase I dose-escalation trial of ivuxolimab. Adults with locally advanced or metastatic melanoma, renal cell carcinoma, hepatocellular carcinoma or head and neck squamous cell carcinoma were enrolled in the trial. Before TCR sequencing, CD4+ T cells and CD8+ T cells from peripheral blood were sorted into separate populations. This clone showed up just once. The antigen it binds to is not known. No much larger clone is present one base from it, and per-base qualities are unavailable. To sequence the TCRbeta CDR3 region, genomic DNA was isolated from the sorted cells. TCRbeta CDR3 regions were sequenced using the immunoSEQ Assay. Here the immuneACCESS table is served through TCRdb, limited to in-frame sequences with V and J called. Missing clones are a known gap in these copies; in checked studies unresolved V genes cover under half, and the rest lacks a known reason. Recorded for this sample are about 140,000 clones; about 93% of them occurred a single time. About 0.93% of the sample is held by the ten biggest clonotypes.

Trimming takes 4 bases from V and 4 bases from J, and the germline ends sit 17 bases apart. From a lookup of the germline V gene, CDR1 and CDR2 are SGHTS and YDEGEE. From cysteine to phenylalanine, the CDR3 is 15 amino acids long. Only the CDR3 DNA is retained, 45 bases long and in frame from the first base. The chain couples TRBV5-8 to TRBJ1-1; a tentative D call is TRBD1 (5 bases match). Material: CD4+ or CD8+ T cells sorted from blood, obtained in a trial of the OX40 agonist ivuxolimab. The TCR was taken from an adult with an advanced solid tumor such as melanoma, head and neck, liver or kidney cancer. The CDR3 region reads CASSPLQDGVTEAFF. The DNA reads TGTGCCAGCAGCCCATTACAGGACGGGGTCACTGAAGCTTTCTTT. The reference TRBV5-8 and TRBJ1-1 proteins fill in what lies around the CDR3, so the full variable domain reads EAGVTQSPTHLIKTRGQQATLRCSPISGHTSVYWYQQALGLGLQFLLWYDEGEERNRGNFPPRFSGRQFPNYSSELNVNALELEDSALYLCASSPLQDGVTEAFFGQGTRLTVV.